This T cell receptor beta chain appears in the sequencing data of a study of regulatory T cells in long-lasting Graves disease. General observations from the study: Researchers reported studying only peripheral blood, not thyroid tissue. TRBV28, TRBJ1-2 and TRBJ2-5 were segments that persistent disease favored.

In building TCR beta libraries, iRepertoire HTBI primers were used together with Arm-PCR of CDR3 regions. Authors' processing steps: Taken together, the samples had 62 TRBV and 14 TRBJ segments identified. TCRdb recomputed calls from the multiplex PCR reads with MiXCR, one row per CDR3 protein. The authors' filters were not applied to this entry. The data contain hundreds of thousands of distinct CDR3 sequences, roughly a fifth of them singletons. Time point described: persistent/refractory GD, antithyroid drugs over 5 years with positive TRAb. PBMC-derived RNA was used for the TCR library. The peripheral blood volume drawn was approximately 9 milliliters, and it was collected into EDTA tubes. V was clipped by 6 bases and J by 2 bases, with 17 bases between them. The CDR3 covers 16 residues. CDR1 is DFQATT and CDR2 is SNEGSKA in the germline V gene (reference sequence). Comments on this clonotype: The antigen is undetermined.

This chain links TRBV20-1 with TRBJ2-6; maybe TRBD2 (6 bases). Sequences were derived from peripheral blood mononuclear cells (PBMCs), sampled when the disease was refractory, from a patient treated with antithyroid drugs. This clonotype originated in a female donor with Graves disease. The CDR3 DNA reads TGCAGTGCCCGACCGATGGAGGGCGCTGGGGCCAACGTCCTGACTTTC. This translates into CSARPMEGAGANVLTF.